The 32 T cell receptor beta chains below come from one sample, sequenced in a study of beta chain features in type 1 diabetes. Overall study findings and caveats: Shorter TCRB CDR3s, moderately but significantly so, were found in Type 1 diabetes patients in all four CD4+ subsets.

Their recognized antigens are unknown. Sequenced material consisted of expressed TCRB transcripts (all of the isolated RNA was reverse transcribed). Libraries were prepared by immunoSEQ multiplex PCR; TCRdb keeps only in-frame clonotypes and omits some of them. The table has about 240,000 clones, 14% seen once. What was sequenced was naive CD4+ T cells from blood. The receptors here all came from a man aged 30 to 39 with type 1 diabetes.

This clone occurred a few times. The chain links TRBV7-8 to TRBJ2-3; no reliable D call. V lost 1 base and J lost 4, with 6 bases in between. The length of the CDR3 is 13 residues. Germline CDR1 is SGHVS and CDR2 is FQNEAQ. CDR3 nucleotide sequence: TGTGCCAGCAGCTTAGATAGTCCAGATACGCAGTATTTT. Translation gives CASSLDSPDTQYF.

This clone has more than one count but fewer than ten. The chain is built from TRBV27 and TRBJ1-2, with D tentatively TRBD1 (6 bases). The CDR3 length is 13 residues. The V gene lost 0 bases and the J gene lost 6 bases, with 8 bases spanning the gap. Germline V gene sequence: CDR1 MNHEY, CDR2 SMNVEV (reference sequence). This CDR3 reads CASSLSGGNGYTF. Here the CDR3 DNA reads TGTGCCAGCAGTTTATCAGGGGGAAATGGCTACACCTTC.

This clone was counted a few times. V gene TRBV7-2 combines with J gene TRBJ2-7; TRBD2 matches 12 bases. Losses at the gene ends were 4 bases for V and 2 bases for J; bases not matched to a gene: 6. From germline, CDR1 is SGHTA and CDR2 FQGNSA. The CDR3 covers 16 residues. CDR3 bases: TGTGCCAGCAGCTCCCAATCTAGCGGGAGGGCCTACGAGCAGTACTTC. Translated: CASSSQSSGRAYEQYF.

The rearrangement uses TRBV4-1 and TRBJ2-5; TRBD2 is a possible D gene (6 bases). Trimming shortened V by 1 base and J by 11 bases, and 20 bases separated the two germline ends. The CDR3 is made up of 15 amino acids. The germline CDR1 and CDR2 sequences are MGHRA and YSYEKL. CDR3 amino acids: CASSQVASVSGEQYF. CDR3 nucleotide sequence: TGCGCCAGCAGCCAAGTGGCGAGCGTGTCGGGGGAGCAGTACTTC.

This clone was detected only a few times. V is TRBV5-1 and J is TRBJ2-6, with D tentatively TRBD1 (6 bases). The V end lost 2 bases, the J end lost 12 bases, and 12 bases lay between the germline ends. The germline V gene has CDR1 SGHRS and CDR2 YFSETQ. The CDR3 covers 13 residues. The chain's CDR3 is CASSFQGTGVLTF. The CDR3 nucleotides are TGCGCCAGCAGCTTTCAGGGGACCGGCGTCCTGACTTTC.

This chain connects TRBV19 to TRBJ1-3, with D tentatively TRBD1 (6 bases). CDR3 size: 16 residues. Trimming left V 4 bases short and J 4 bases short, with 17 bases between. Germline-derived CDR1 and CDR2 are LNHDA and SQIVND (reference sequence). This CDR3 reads CASSSFQGTSGNTIYF. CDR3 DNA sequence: TGTGCCAGTAGTAGTTTTCAGGGGACCTCCGGAAACACCATATATTTT.

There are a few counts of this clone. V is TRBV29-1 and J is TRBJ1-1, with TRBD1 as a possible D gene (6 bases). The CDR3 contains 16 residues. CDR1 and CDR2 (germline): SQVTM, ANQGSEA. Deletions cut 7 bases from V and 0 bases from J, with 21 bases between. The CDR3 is CSANDPLGALNTEAFF. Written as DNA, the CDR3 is TGCAGCGCCAACGATCCCCTGGGGGCGTTGAACACTGAAGCTTTCTTT. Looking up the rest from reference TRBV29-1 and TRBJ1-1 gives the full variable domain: SAVISQKPSRDICQRGTSLTIQCQVDSQVTMMFWYRQQPGQSLTLIATANQGSEATYESGFVIDKFPISRPNLTFSTLTVSNMSPEDSSIYLCSANDPLGALNTEAFFGQGTRLTVV.

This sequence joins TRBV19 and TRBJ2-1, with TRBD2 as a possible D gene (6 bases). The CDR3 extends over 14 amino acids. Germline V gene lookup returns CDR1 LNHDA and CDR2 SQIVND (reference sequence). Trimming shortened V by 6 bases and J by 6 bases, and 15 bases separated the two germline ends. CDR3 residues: CASRPGAGSNEQFF. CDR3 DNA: TGTGCCAGTAGGCCCGGGGCGGGATCCAATGAGCAGTTCTTC. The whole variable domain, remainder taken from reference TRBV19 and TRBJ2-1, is DGGITQSPKYLFRKEGQNVTLSCEQNLNHDAMYWYRQDPGQGLRLIYYSQIVNDFQKGDIAEGYSVSREKKESFPLTVTSAQKNPTAFYLCASRPGAGSNEQFFGPGTRLTVL.

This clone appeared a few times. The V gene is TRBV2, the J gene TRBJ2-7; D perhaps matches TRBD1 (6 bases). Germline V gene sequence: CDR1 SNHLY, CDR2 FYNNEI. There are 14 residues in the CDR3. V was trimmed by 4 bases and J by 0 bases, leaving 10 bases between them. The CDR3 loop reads CASSGTAFSYEQYF. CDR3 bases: TGTGCCAGCAGTGGGACAGCATTCTCCTACGAGCAGTACTTC.

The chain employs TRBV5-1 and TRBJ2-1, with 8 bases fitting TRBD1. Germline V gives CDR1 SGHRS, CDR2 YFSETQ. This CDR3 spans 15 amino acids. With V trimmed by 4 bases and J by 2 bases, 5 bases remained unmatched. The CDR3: CASSPPGGPYNEQFF. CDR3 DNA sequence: TGCGCCAGCAGCCCGCCAGGGGGCCCCTACAATGAGCAGTTCTTC.

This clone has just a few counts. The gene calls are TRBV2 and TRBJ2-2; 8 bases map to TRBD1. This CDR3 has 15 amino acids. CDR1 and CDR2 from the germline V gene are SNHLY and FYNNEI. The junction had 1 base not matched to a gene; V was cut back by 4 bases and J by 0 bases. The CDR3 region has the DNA TGTGCCAGCAGTGCGGACAGGGCGAACACCGGGGAGCTGTTTTTT. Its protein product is CASSADRANTGELFF.

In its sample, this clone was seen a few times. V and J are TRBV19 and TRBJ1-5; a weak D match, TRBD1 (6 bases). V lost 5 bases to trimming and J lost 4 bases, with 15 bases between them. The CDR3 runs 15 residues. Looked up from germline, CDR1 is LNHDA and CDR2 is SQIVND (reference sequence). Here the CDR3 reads CASSPSGAGNQPQHF. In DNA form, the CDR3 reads TGTGCCAGTAGTCCATCAGGGGCCGGGAATCAGCCCCAGCATTTT.

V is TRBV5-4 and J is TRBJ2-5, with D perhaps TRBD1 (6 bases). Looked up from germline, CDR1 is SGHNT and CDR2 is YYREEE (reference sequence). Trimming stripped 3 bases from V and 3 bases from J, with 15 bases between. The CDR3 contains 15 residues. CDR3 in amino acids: CASSSSPDRKETQYF. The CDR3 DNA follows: TGTGCCAGCAGCTCCTCACCGGACAGAAAAGAGACCCAGTACTTC.

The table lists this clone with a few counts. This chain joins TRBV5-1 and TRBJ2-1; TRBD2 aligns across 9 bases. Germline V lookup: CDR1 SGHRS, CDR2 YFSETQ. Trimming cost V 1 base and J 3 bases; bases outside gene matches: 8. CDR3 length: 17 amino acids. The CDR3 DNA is TGCGCCAGCAGCTTGTCCGCGCGGGAGGGCCGCTACAATGAGCAGTTCTTC. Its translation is CASSLSAREGRYNEQFF. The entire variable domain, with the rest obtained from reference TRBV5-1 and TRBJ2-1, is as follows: KAGVTQTPRYLIKTRGQQVTLSCSPISGHRSVSWYQQTPGQGLQFLFEYFSETQRNKGNFPGRFSGRQFSNSRSEMNVSTLELGDSALYLCASSLSAREGRYNEQFFGPGTRLTVL.

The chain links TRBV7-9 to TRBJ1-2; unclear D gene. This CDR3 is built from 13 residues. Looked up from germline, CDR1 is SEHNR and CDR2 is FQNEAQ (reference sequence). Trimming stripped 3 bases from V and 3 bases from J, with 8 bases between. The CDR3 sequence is CASSFEDYYGYTF. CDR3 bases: TGTGCCAGCAGCTTTGAGGATTACTATGGCTACACCTTC.

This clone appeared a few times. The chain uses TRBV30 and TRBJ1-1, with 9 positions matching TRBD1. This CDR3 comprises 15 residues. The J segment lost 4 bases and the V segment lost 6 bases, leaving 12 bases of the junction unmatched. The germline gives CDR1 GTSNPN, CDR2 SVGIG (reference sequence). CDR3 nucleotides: TGTGCCTGTCCCGGGACAGGGTCGGGGGGCACTGAAGCTTTCTTT. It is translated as CACPGTGSGGTEAFF.

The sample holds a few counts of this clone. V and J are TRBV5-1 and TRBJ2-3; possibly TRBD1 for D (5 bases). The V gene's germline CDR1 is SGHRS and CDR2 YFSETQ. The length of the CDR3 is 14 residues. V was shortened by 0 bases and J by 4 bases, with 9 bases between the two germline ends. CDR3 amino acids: CASSLEGKPDTQYF. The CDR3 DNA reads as TGCGCCAGCAGCTTGGAGGGGAAACCAGATACGCAGTATTTT.

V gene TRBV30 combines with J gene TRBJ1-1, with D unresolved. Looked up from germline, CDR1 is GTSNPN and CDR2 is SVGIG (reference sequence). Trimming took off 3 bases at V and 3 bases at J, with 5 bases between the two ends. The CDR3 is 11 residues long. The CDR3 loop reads CAWSYDTEAFF. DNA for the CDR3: TGTGCCTGGAGCTATGACACTGAAGCTTTCTTT. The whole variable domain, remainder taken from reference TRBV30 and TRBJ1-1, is SQTIHQWPATLVQPVGSPLSLECTVEGTSNPNLYWYRQAAGRGLQLLFYSVGIGQISSEVPQNLSASRPQDRQFILSSKKLLLSDSGFYLCAWSYDTEAFFGQGTRLTVV.

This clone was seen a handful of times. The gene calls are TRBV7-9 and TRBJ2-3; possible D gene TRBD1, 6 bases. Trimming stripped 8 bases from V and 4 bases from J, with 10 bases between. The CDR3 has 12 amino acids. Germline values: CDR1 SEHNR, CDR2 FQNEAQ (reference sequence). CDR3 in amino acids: CASVNRADTQYF. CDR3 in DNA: TGTGCCAGCGTGAACAGGGCAGATACGCAGTATTTT.

The CDR3 coding sequence is TGTGCCAGCAGCGGGGGACAGGGGAATACCTACGAGCAGTACTTC. It encodes CASSGGQGNTYEQYF. The rearrangement links TRBV7-9 to TRBJ2-7; 10 nucleotides align to TRBD1. This CDR3 is 15 amino acids long. CDR1 is SEHNR, CDR2 FQNEAQ, per germline (reference sequence). Trimming took 5 bases from V and 2 from J; bases not matched to a gene: 6.

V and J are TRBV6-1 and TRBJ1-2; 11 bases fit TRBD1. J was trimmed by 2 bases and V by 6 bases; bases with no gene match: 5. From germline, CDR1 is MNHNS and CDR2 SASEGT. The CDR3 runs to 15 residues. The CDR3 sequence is CASRIGQGANYGYTF. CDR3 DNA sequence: TGTGCCAGCAGGATTGGACAGGGGGCGAACTATGGCTACACCTTC.

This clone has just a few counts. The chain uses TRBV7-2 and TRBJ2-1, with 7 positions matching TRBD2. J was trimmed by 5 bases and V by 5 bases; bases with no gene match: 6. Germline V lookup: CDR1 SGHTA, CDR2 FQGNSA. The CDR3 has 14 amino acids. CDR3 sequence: CASSPQGTNNEQFF. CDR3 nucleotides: TGTGCCAGCAGCCCCCAAGGGACTAACAATGAGCAGTTCTTC.

The CDR3 DNA reads TGTGCCAGTAGCGTGACAGGGGCCCTCAAACGTTACACAGATACGCAGTATTTT. It translates to CASSVTGALKRYTDTQYF. The rearrangement uses TRBV19 and TRBJ2-3; 8 nucleotides align to TRBD1. In germline, CDR1 is LNHDA, CDR2 SQIVND (reference sequence). The CDR3 extends over 18 amino acids. The junction had 16 bases not matched to a gene; V was cut back by 6 bases and J by 2 bases.

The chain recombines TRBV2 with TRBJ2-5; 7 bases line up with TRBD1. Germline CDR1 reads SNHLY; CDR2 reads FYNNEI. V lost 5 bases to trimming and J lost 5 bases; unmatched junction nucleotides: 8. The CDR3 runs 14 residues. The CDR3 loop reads CASSNTGVRETQYF. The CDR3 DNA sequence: TGTGCCAGCAGTAATACAGGGGTCAGGGAGACCCAGTACTTC. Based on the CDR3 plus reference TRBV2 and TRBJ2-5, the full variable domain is EPEVTQTPSHQVTQMGQEVILRCVPISNHLYFYWYRQILGQKVEFLVSFYNNEISEKSEIFDDQFSVERPDGSNFTLKIRSTKLEDSAMYFCASSNTGVRETQYFGPGTRLLVL.

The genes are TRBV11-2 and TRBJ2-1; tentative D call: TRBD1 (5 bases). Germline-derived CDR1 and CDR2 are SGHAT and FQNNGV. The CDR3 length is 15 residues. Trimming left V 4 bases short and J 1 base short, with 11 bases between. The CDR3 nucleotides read TGTGCCAGCAGCTCCCTAAGGGGTTCCTACAATGAGCAGTTCTTC. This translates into CASSSLRGSYNEQFF.

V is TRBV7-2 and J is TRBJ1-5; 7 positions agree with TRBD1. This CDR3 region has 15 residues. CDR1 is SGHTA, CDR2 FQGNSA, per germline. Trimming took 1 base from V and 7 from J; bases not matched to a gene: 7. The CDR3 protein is CASSLGQGLAQPQHF. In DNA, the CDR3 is TGTGCCAGCAGCTTAGGACAGGGCCTAGCCCAGCCCCAGCATTTT.

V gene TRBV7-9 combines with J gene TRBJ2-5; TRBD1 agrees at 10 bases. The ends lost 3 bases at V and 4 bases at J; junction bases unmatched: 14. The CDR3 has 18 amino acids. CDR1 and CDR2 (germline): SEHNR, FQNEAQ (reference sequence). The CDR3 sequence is CASSFARPGTGVAETQYF. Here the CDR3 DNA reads TGTGCCAGCAGCTTCGCGCGACCCGGGACAGGGGTAGCAGAGACCCAGTACTTC. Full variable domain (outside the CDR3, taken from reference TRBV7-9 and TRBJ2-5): DTGVSQNPRHKITKRGQNVTFRCDPISEHNRLYWYRQTLGQGPEFLTYFQNEAQLEKSRLLSDRFSAERPKGSFSTLEIQRTEQGDSAMYLCASSFARPGTGVAETQYFGPGTRLLVL.

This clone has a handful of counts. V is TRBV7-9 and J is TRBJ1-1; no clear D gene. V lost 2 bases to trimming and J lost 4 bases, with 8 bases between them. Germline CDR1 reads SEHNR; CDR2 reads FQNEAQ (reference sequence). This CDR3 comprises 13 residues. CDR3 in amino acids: CASSLREGTEAFF. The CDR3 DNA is TGTGCCAGCAGCTTAAGGGAGGGCACTGAAGCTTTCTTT.

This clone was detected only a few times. This chain's CDR3 is CASSFDSIYGYTF. DNA for the CDR3: TGTGCCAGCAGCTTCGACAGCATCTATGGCTACACCTTC. This chain links TRBV6-5 with TRBJ1-2; D perhaps matches TRBD1 (5 bases). The V end was cut by 6 bases, the J end by 4 bases, with 12 bases between. Germline V gives CDR1 MNHEY, CDR2 SVGAGI. The CDR3 is 13 residues long.

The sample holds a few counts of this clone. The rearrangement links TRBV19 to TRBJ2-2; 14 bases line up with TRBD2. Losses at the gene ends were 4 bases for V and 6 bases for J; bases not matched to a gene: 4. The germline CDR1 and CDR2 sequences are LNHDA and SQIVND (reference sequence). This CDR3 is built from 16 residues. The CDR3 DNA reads TGTGCCAGTAGTAATGGACTAGCGGGGGGAGCCGGGGAGCTGTTTTTT. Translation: CASSNGLAGGAGELFF.

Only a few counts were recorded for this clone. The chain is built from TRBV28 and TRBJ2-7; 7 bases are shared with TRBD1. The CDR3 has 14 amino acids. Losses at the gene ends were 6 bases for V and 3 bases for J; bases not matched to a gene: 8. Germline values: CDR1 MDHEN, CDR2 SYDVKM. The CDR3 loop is CASSGPGQLYEQYF. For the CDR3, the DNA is TGTGCCAGCAGCGGCCCGGGACAGCTCTACGAGCAGTACTTC. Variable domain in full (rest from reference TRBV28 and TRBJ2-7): DVKVTQSSRYLVKRTGEKVFLECVQDMDHENMFWYRQDPGLGLRLIYFSYDVKMKEKGDIPEGYSVSREKKERFSLILESASTNQTSMYLCASSGPGQLYEQYFGPGTRLTVT.

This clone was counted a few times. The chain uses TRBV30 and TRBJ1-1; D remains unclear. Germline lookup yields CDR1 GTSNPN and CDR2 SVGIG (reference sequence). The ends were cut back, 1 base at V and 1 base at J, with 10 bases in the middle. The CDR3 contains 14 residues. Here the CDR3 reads CAWSGPSPNTEAFF. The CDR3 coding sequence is TGTGCCTGGAGTGGTCCGAGTCCGAACACTGAAGCTTTCTTT.